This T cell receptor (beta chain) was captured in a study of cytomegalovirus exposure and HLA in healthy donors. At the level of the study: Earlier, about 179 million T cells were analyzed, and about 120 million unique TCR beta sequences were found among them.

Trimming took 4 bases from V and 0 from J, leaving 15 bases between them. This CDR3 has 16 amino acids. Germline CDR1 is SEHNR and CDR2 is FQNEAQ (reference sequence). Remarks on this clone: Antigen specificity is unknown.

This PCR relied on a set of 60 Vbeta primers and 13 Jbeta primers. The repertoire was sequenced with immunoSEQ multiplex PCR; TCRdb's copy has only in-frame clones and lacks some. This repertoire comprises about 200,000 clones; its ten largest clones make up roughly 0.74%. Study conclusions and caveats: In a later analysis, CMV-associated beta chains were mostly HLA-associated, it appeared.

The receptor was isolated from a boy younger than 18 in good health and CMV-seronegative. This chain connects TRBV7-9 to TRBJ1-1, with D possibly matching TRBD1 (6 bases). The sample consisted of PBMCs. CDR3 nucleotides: TGTGCCAGCAGCTGGACAGCCGATTACATGAACACTGAAGCTTTCTTT. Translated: CASSWTADYMNTEAFF. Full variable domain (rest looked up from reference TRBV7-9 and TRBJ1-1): DTGVSQNPRHKITKRGQNVTFRCDPISEHNRLYWYRQTLGQGPEFLTYFQNEAQLEKSRLLSDRFSAERPKGSFSTLEIQRTEQGDSAMYLCASSWTADYMNTEAFFGQGTRLTVV.